A single sample gave rise to the 22 T cell receptor beta chains below, sequenced in a study of Graves' ophthalmopathy and Graves' hyperthyroidism. From RNA, the CDR3 regions of TCR beta chains were amplified and sequenced. The first round was an RT-PCR with HTBI primers, and the second round was a multiplex PCR. TCRdb passed the multiplex PCR reads through MiXCR, listing each CDR3 protein once. The sample lists about 600,000 distinct CDR3 sequences; under 40% were seen once. The material sequenced was peripheral blood or thyroid tissue (not recorded which). These receptors all stem from an adult man with Graves' hyperthyroidism.

This clonotype was counted at least ten times. The rearrangement links TRBV15 to TRBJ1-1, with 8 nucleotides matching TRBD1. This CDR3 is built from 14 residues. Germline CDR1 is LNHNV and CDR2 is YYDKDF (reference sequence). Germline trimming cut 2 bases from V and 7 bases from J; bases unmatched to any gene: 6. CDR3 nucleotides: TGTGCCACCAGCAGAAGTACAGGGGGTGGTGAAGCTTTCTTT. The encoded protein is CATSRSTGGGEAFF.

This clonotype was seen a few times. This may be a read error: a much more frequent sequence differs by one nucleotide. The chain recombines TRBV20-1 with TRBJ2-7; maybe TRBD1 (6 bases). This CDR3 has 12 residues. Germline CDR1 is DFQATT and CDR2 is SNEGSKA (reference sequence). Trimming took off 5 bases at V and 2 bases at J, with 10 bases between the two ends. The chain's CDR3 is CSARQAAYEQYF. The DNA for the CDR3 is TGCAGTGCTCGACAGGCGGCCTACGAGCAGTACTTC.

Remarks on this clonotype: This may come from a read error, since a much larger clone is one base off. The rearrangement uses TRBV29-1 and TRBJ1-1; D unclear. Germline lookup yields CDR1 SQVTM and CDR2 ANQGSEA. CDR3 length: 13 amino acids. Here the CDR3 DNA reads TGCAGCGTTGAAGATCTGGTGATAACTGAAGTTTTCTTT. It translates to CSVEDLVITEVFF.

This clonotype was found once. CDR3 loop: CASTTGQTIQETQYF. The CDR3 DNA is TGTGCCAGCACCACGGGACAGACCATCCAAGAGACCCAGTACTTC. The genes are TRBV11-2 and TRBJ2-5, with 7 bases fitting TRBD1. Losses at the gene ends were 7 bases for V and 1 base for J; bases not matched to a gene: 9. This CDR3 is built from 15 residues. The V gene's germline CDR1 is SGHAT and CDR2 FQNNGV.

This clonotype occurred many times. This sequence joins TRBV24-1 and TRBJ2-3, with 8 bases matching TRBD1. The CDR3 extends over 15 amino acids. CDR1 is KGHDR, CDR2 SFDVKD, per germline. The V gene end was trimmed by 2 bases and the J gene end by 3 bases; junction bases not matched to a gene: 3. Here the CDR3 reads CATSDWTGRTDTQYF. The CDR3 region has the DNA TGTGCCACCAGTGATTGGACAGGGAGGACAGATACGCAGTATTTT.

Ten or more counts support this clonotype. The chain employs TRBV7-9 and TRBJ2-7; 10 nucleotides agree with TRBD1. Germline V gene data show CDR1 as SEHNR and CDR2 as FQNEAQ (reference sequence). Unmatched junction bases numbered 4, after V lost 8 bases and J lost 3 bases. The CDR3 is made up of 13 amino acids. In DNA, the CDR3 is TGTGCCAGCGCCGGGACAGGGGACTACGAGCAGTACTTC. Encoded protein: CASAGTGDYEQYF.

The chain recombines TRBV12-3 or TRBV12-4 with TRBJ1-1; D gene uncertain. CDR3 size: 12 residues. Deletions cut 2 bases from V and 4 bases from J, with 5 bases between. This chain's CDR3 is CASSLSSTEAFF. The CDR3 region has the DNA TGTGCCAGCAGTTTATCATCCACTGAAGCTTTCTTT.

This clonotype was counted ten times or more. J is TRBJ2-7 and V is TRBV27, with TRBD1 matching over 8 bases. The CDR3 loop spans 14 amino acids. V dropped 5 bases and J dropped 5; count of bases not matched to a gene: 8. Germline V gene lookup returns CDR1 MNHEY and CDR2 SMNVEV (reference sequence). CDR3 sequence reads: CASSTRGQGHEQYF. The DNA of the CDR3 is TGTGCCAGCAGTACCCGAGGACAGGGCCACGAGCAGTACTTC.

The chain employs TRBV2 and TRBJ1-1, with TRBD1 matching over 9 bases. Germline CDR1 reads SNHLY; CDR2 reads FYNNEI. V shed 5 bases and J 2 bases; nucleotides not matched to a gene: 9. The CDR3 extends over 16 amino acids. This chain's CDR3 is CASSFTTGGINTEAFF. The CDR3 bases are TGTGCCAGCAGTTTCACGACAGGGGGAATAAACACTGAAGCTTTCTTT. Drawing the rest from reference TRBV2 and TRBJ1-1, the complete variable domain is EPEVTQTPSHQVTQMGQEVILRCVPISNHLYFYWYRQILGQKVEFLVSFYNNEISEKSEIFDDQFSVERPDGSNFTLKIRSTKLEDSAMYFCASSFTTGGINTEAFFGQGTRLTVV.

This clonotype was detected ten times or more. This chain uses TRBV10-2 with TRBJ2-5; D may be TRBD2 (7 bases). Germline V lookup: CDR1 WSHSY, CDR2 SAAADI. The CDR3 extends over 14 amino acids. The V and J ends lost 5 bases and 5 bases respectively, with 15 bases between them. CDR3 protein: CASSPRGAKETQYF. The CDR3 bases are TGCGCCAGCAGTCCCCGGGGGGCCAAGGAGACCCAGTACTTC.

As concerns this clonotype: A junction boundary mismatches the germline segment, possibly from a read error. The V and J genes are TRBV20-1 and TRBJ2-7; perhaps TRBD1 as D (5 bases). The CDR3 consists of 14 residues. From germline, CDR1 is DFQATT and CDR2 SNEGSKA (reference sequence). CDR3 residues: CSARDSFRDYEQYF. The DNA of the CDR3 is TGCAGCGCTAGAGATTCATTCAGGGACTACGAGCAGTACTTC.

This clonotype has more than one count but fewer than ten. This chain links TRBV11-2 with TRBJ2-7, with D possibly TRBD1 on 5 matching bases. V was pared by 8 bases and J by 7 bases, with 18 bases between. This CDR3 is 13 amino acids long. Germline V lookup: CDR1 SGHAT, CDR2 FQNNGV. Here the CDR3 DNA reads TGTGCCAGCGCAAACGGACAAGGGCGGGAGCAGTACTTC. Its protein product is CASANGQGREQYF.

In its sample, this clonotype was seen a few times. A single base separates this from a much larger clone, so it may be a read error. The chain employs TRBV29-1 and TRBJ2-2, with D perhaps being TRBD1 or TRBD2 (5 bases each). Germline CDR1 reads SQVTM; CDR2 reads ANQGSEA. The length of the CDR3 is 15 residues. With 6 bases removed from V and 4 bases from J, the gap between germline ends came to 18 bases. The CDR3 nucleotides read TGCAGCGTCGCACCGGGACGGGGCATCACCGGGGAGCTGTTTTTT. Protein product: CSVAPGRGITGELFF.

The rearrangement uses TRBV7-2 and TRBJ2-6; no reliable D call. The germline V and J ends were trimmed by 7 bases and 3 bases, with 7 bases remaining between them. Germline V gives CDR1 SGHTA, CDR2 FQGNSA. CDR3 length: 13 residues. The CDR3 is CASTRGGANVLTF. CDR3 DNA: TGTGCCAGCACCCGTGGTGGGGCCAACGTCCTGACTTTC.

J is TRBJ2-7 and V is TRBV2; the D gene is possibly TRBD2 (6 bases). The J call may be in error: the DNA end matches TRBJ2-1 better. The CDR3 spans 14 residues. Germline V CDR1 and CDR2: SNHLY, FYNNEI. The CDR3 DNA sequence: TGTGCCAGCGGCCCCGGGAGCTCCTACAATGAGCAGTTCTTC. Amino acids: CASGPGSSYNEQFF.

This clonotype showed up many times. J is TRBJ2-5 and V is TRBV7-9; 9 bases align to TRBD1. CDR3 length: 13 residues. J lost 5 bases, V lost 4 bases, and 2 bases had no gene match. The germline CDR1 and CDR2 sequences are SEHNR and FQNEAQ (reference sequence). The CDR3 region is CASSWDRVETQYF. The CDR3 nucleotides are TGTGCCAGCAGCTGGGACAGGGTCGAGACCCAGTACTTC.

In its sample, this clonotype was seen many times. The rearrangement joins TRBV15 to TRBJ1-5; D remains ambiguous. The CDR3 totals 15 residues. Germline values: CDR1 LNHNV, CDR2 YYDKDF (reference sequence). V lost 4 bases and J 7 bases, leaving 17 bases between the germline ends. CDR3 DNA: TGTGCCACCAGCAAAGAATACTCAACTGGGCAGCCCCAGCATTTT. Translating gives CATSKEYSTGQPQHF. Full variable domain (rest looked up from reference TRBV15 and TRBJ1-5): DAMVIQNPRYQVTQFGKPVTLSCSQTLNHNVMYWYQQKSSQAPKLLFHYYDKDFNNEADTPDNFQSRRPNTSFCFLDIRSPGLGDTAMYLCATSKEYSTGQPQHFGDGTRLSIL.

This clonotype was seen more than once but under ten times. The chain employs TRBV29-1 and TRBJ2-2; no clear D. This CDR3 contains 9 residues. Trimming took off 4 bases at V and 9 bases at J, with 3 bases between the two ends. Germline values: CDR1 SQVTM, CDR2 ANQGSEA. For the CDR3, the DNA is TGCAGCGTTGGGCGGGAGCTGTTTTTT. Amino acid sequence: CSVGRELFF.

This clonotype was picked up many times. The V call is TRBV5-1, the J call TRBJ2-2; TRBD1 agrees at 8 bases. The V and J ends lost 0 bases and 2 bases, in that order; junction bases with no gene match: 9. This CDR3 is 18 amino acids long. Germline-derived CDR1 and CDR2 are SGHRS and YFSETQ. The CDR3: CASSLAGGGLGNTGELFF. The CDR3 region has the DNA TGCGCCAGCAGCTTGGCAGGGGGCGGCCTCGGTAACACCGGGGAGCTGTTTTTT.

A few counts support this clonotype. The chain uses TRBV3-1 and TRBJ1-2; 7 nucleotides line up with TRBD1. V was clipped by 0 bases and J by 10 bases; unmatched bases: 8. CDR3 size: 14 residues. The germline V gene encodes CDR1 LGHDT and CDR2 YNNKEL (reference sequence). CDR3 loop: CASSQETRQGDYTF. CDR3 in DNA: TGTGCCAGCAGCCAAGAAACAAGACAGGGAGACTACACCTTC.

V usage is TRBV2 and J usage is TRBJ1-2; tentatively, D is TRBD1 (6 bases). The germline V gene encodes CDR1 SNHLY and CDR2 FYNNEI. V was pared by 6 bases and J by 5 bases, with 10 bases between. The CDR3 has 12 amino acids. CDR3 residues: CASSNTGYGYTF. CDR3 in DNA: TGTGCCAGCAGCAATACAGGGTATGGCTACACCTTC.

This clonotype was found many times. The genes are TRBV11-2 and TRBJ2-5, with D possibly TRBD2 on 5 matching bases. The V end lost 0 bases, the J end lost 3 bases, and 11 bases lay between the germline ends. Germline CDR1 SGHAT, CDR2 FQNNGV. The CDR3 is made up of 15 amino acids. The CDR3 DNA follows: TGTGCCAGCAGCTTAGACGTCGACGGGGAAGAGACCCAGTACTTC. Its protein is CASSLDVDGEETQYF.